This T cell receptor beta chain was retrieved from a study of blood T cell repertoires in COVID-19. The wider study: Samples came from the United States, Italy and Spain, spanning acute and convalescent COVID-19.

In the original analysis: The authors estimated nucleated cell counts from reference gene primer amplification. Data came from immunoSEQ multiplex PCR; TCRdb stores just in-frame clones and leaves some out. V, J and clone size are taken as reported in that table, and D and trimming were inferred from the DNA itself. Among a few hundred thousand clones, about 90% were seen once, and the ten largest hold 2% to 2.5%. With 4 bases clipped from V and 1 base from J, the junction kept 12 bases outside the gene matches. The germline V gene has CDR1 MGHRA and CDR2 YSYEKL. The CDR3 totals 17 residues. The V gene is TRBV4-1, the J gene TRBJ1-1; 7 bases are shared with TRBD1. Sequencing used peripheral blood. This TCR came from a woman aged 55-69 years with COVID-19, enrolled during active disease. CDR3 sequence reads: CASSRSIFQGGNTEAFF. The CDR3 DNA sequence: TGCGCCAGCAGCCGCAGCATATTTCAGGGGGGGAACACTGAAGCTTTCTTT.